The subject of this entry is one T cell receptor beta chain. Its antigen is currently unknown. Naive, central memory, regulatory and stem cell-like memory cells within the CD4+ compartment were sorted using CD45RO/CCR7/CD25/CD127/CD95/CD27. Expressed TCRB transcripts were sequenced because the entire RNA isolate underwent reverse transcription. Mean read depth for naive, central memory and regulatory T cell samples was 3 million to 4.5 million reads. TCRdb's copy holds only in-frame clones and misses some; the assay was immunoSEQ multiplex PCR. The repertoire has 95,000 to 150,000 clones, around 17% of them found once; the top ten carry 2.3%. The data were obtained in a study of beta chain features in type 1 diabetes. Study-level findings and limits: TCRB rearrangement may or may not be influenced by HLA type; here this remained unresolved. For Type 1 diabetes patients, all four CD4+ subsets carried TCRB CDR3s that were moderately but significantly shorter. Patients and controls would share equally any PCR tilt toward shorter templates.

Per the germline V gene, CDR1 is SGHDN and CDR2 is FVKESK. The CDR3 totals 14 residues. V gave up 4 bases and J gave up 1 base, with 10 bases separating them. The chain carries TRBV14 and TRBJ1-1; D ambiguous. Source material: central memory CD4+ T cells from blood. The source of this sequence is a young man with type 1 diabetes. The CDR3 spells CASSPLKWNTEAFF. The CDR3 DNA reads TGTGCCAGCAGCCCACTGAAGTGGAACACTGAAGCTTTCTTT.